The next 8 T cell receptor beta chains were all read from a single sample in a study of blood T cell repertoires in COVID-19 (TCRdb year 2020). The library came from the immunoSEQ multiplex PCR assay. In its TCRdb copy, this immuneACCESS table keeps in-frame sequences only and misses some clones. Where compared with another copy, unresolved V genes explain less than half of these, and the others have no known cause. Counted in this sample were more than 200,000 clones; about 90% of them appeared once. Around 3.8% of the sample is in the top ten clones. Sequences were obtained from PBMCs or T cells enriched from blood (not recorded which). These receptors were taken from a woman aged 25-40 years who had been exposed to COVID-19.

The chain has TRBV30 and TRBJ1-2, with 9 bases identical to TRBD1. Germline trimming cut 2 bases from V and 4 bases from J; bases unmatched to any gene: 5. This CDR3 is built from 14 residues. Looked up from germline, CDR1 is GTSNPN and CDR2 is SVGIG (reference sequence). The CDR3 coding sequence is TGTGCCTGGAGTCGGGACAGGGCCACCTATGGCTACACCTTC. It encodes CAWSRDRATYGYTF.

The chain links TRBV28 to TRBJ2-7; 9 bases are a match to TRBD1. The V and J ends lost 4 bases and 4 bases, in that order; junction bases with no gene match: 8. Germline assignment: CDR1 MDHEN and CDR2 SYDVKM. The CDR3 has 15 residues. CDR3 sequence: CASSYPGQGYYEQYF. Written as DNA, the CDR3 is TGTGCCAGCAGTTATCCGGGACAGGGATATTACGAGCAGTACTTC.

The rearrangement links TRBV28 to TRBJ1-2; 9 bases are a match to TRBD1. The CDR3 totals 14 residues. Trimming removed 5 bases from V and 7 bases from J; junction bases left unmatched: 8. In germline, CDR1 is MDHEN, CDR2 SYDVKM. This CDR3 is CASSLLGTGLGYTF. Written as DNA, the CDR3 is TGTGCCAGCAGTCTCCTCGGGACAGGGCTTGGCTACACCTTC.

This sequence joins TRBV3-1 (or the pseudogene TRBV3-2) and TRBJ2-1, with 10 bases fitting TRBD2. This CDR3 has 16 residues. The trim removed 4 bases at V and 2 bases at J, leaving 5 bases unmatched. Germline assignment: CDR1 LGHDT and CDR2 YNNKEL (reference sequence). CDR3 in amino acids: CASSPWTSGAYNEQFF. Here the CDR3 DNA reads TGTGCCAGCAGCCCCTGGACTAGCGGAGCCTACAATGAGCAGTTCTTC.

The genes are TRBV28 and TRBJ2-3, with 12 bases identical to TRBD2. With V trimmed by 7 bases and J by 5 bases, 7 bases remained unmatched. The CDR3 totals 15 residues. Germline-derived CDR1 and CDR2 are MDHEN and SYDVKM. The CDR3 region has the DNA TGTGCCAGCAATCCTCCTAGCGGGAGGGTAGATACGCAGTATTTT. Protein: CASNPPSGRVDTQYF.

The chain links TRBV27 to TRBJ2-1; 10 nucleotides align to TRBD2. The CDR3 has 17 amino acids. Trimming cost V 2 bases and J 8 bases; bases outside gene matches: 12. The germline V gene has CDR1 MNHEY and CDR2 SMNVEV (reference sequence). Written as DNA, the CDR3 is TGTGCCAGCAGTTTACAACGGGCTAGCGGGAGTTCAGATGAGCAGTTCTTC. Amino acid sequence: CASSLQRASGSSDEQFF.

This clone was recorded once. CDR3 bases: TGTGCCAGCAGCCAAGCCCCCGGACTAGCGGCAAGGCAAGAGACCCAGTACTTC. Encoded protein: CASSQAPGLAARQETQYF. The chain links TRBV13 to TRBJ2-5; TRBD2 agrees at 10 bases. CDR1 is PRHDT, CDR2 FYEKMQ, per germline (reference sequence). The CDR3 loop spans 18 amino acids. V shed 5 bases and J 2 bases; nucleotides not matched to a gene: 14.

The genes are TRBV6-6 and TRBJ2-5; D call uncertain. V lost 4 bases and J lost 2, with 8 bases in between. The CDR3 sequence is 13 residues long. Germline V CDR1 and CDR2: MNHNY, SVGAGI (reference sequence). The CDR3, as DNA: TGTGCCAGCAGTTTACAAGTACAAGAGACCCAGTACTTC. This gives the protein CASSLQVQETQYF.